Following are 5 T cell receptor beta chains from one sample sequenced in a study of cytomegalovirus exposure and HLA in healthy donors. Profiling relied on immunoSEQ multiplex PCR, and the TCRdb table lists in-frame clones only, not all of them. This table holds approximately 220,000 clones, over 80% found once. The sequencing sample was made of PBMCs. These receptors all come from a woman aged 18-29 years in good health and CMV-seronegative.

The gene calls are TRBV19 and TRBJ1-1, with D possibly being TRBD1 (5 bases). The CDR3 consists of 15 residues. Germline loops: CDR1 LNHDA, CDR2 SQIVND (reference sequence). V lost 7 bases to trimming and J lost 0 bases, with 15 bases between them. CDR3 nucleotides: TGTGCCAGTAAATTAGGGGCCACCATGAACACTGAAGCTTTCTTT. Protein sequence: CASKLGATMNTEAFF.

The chain employs TRBV13 and TRBJ1-4; D gene ambiguous. With 5 bases removed from V and 0 bases from J, the gap between germline ends came to 7 bases. Per germline, CDR1 PRHDT and CDR2 FYEKMQ (reference sequence). The CDR3 is 14 residues long. The CDR3 protein is CASSLRTTNEKLFF. DNA for the CDR3: TGTGCCAGCAGCCTCAGGACAACTAATGAAAAACTGTTTTTT.

J is TRBJ1-4 and V is TRBV18, with a possible D match to TRBD1 (5 bases). This CDR3 contains 14 residues. CDR1 is KGHSH, CDR2 LQKENI, per germline. Trimming removed 3 bases from V and 8 bases from J, with 13 bases in between. The CDR3 DNA reads TGTGCCAGCTCACCCGGGGGTAGCCGGGAAAAACTGTTTTTT. It translates to CASSPGGSREKLFF.

This clone has just one count. The chain combines TRBV5-1 with TRBJ2-1; 8 nucleotides align to TRBD1. Germline V gene sequence: CDR1 SGHRS, CDR2 YFSETQ. The CDR3 extends over 15 amino acids. The trim removed 0 bases at V and 6 bases at J, leaving 5 bases unmatched. CDR3 protein: CASSLGQGIRNEQFF. The CDR3 coding sequence is TGCGCCAGCAGCTTGGGACAGGGGATACGCAATGAGCAGTTCTTC.

The CDR3 DNA follows: TGTGCCAGTAGTACAGGGGCATCCTACAATGAGCAGTTCTTC. Its protein product is CASSTGASYNEQFF. This sequence joins TRBV19 and TRBJ2-1; D is perhaps TRBD1 (6 bases). V was trimmed by 4 bases and J by 1 base, leaving 8 bases between them. The CDR3 loop spans 14 amino acids. CDR1 LNHDA and CDR2 SQIVND come from the germline V gene (reference sequence).